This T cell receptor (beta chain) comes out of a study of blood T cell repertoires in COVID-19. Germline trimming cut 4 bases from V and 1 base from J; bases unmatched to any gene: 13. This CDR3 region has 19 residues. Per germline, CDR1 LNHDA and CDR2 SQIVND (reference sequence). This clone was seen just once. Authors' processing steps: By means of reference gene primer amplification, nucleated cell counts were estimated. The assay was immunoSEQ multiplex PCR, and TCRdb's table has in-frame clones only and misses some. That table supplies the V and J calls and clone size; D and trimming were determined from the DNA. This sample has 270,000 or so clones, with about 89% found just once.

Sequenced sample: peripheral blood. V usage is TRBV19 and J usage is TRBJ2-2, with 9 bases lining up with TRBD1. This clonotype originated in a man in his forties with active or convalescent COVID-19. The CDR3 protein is CASSNRDRDYTRNTGELFF. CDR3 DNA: TGTGCCAGTAGTAACCGGGACAGGGATTATACGAGGAACACCGGGGAGCTGTTTTTT.